The 7 T cell receptor beta chains below were found in one sample sequenced in a study of blood T cell repertoires in COVID-19. Assay used: immunoSEQ multiplex PCR; TCRdb lists only in-frame clones, some missing. The top ten hold 3% to 4.5% of the sample, which has about 220,000 clones, under 90% seen once. Sequencing was carried out using PBMCs or T cells enriched from blood (not recorded which). The receptors here all came from a woman aged 40 to 50 who had been exposed to COVID-19.

V is TRBV7-9 and J is TRBJ1-2; unclear D gene. V gave up 5 bases and J gave up 8 bases, with 9 bases separating them. This CDR3 region has 11 residues. The germline gives CDR1 SEHNR, CDR2 FQNEAQ (reference sequence). The CDR3: CASSITWGYTF. The CDR3 DNA reads as TGTGCCAGCAGCATCACTTGGGGCTACACCTTC.

The chain combines TRBV9 with TRBJ2-2; perhaps TRBD1 as D (6 bases). Trimming removed 0 bases from V and 5 bases from J, with 14 bases in between. The germline CDR1 and CDR2 sequences are SGDLS and YYNGEE. The CDR3 contains 16 residues. CDR3 residues: CASSVEGQLRTGELFF. CDR3 DNA: TGTGCCAGCAGCGTAGAAGGACAGTTGAGGACCGGGGAGCTGTTTTTT.

In this sample, this clone turned up a few times. The V gene is TRBV6-5, the J gene TRBJ2-1; 9 bases align to TRBD1. Trimming cost V 5 bases and J 8 bases; bases outside gene matches: 7. The germline CDR1 and CDR2 sequences are MNHEY and SVGAGI. The CDR3 spans 14 residues. The DNA of the CDR3 is TGTGCCAGCAGTCCCGGGACAGGGCCCCATGAGCAGTTCTTC. This codes for CASSPGTGPHEQFF.

V is TRBV28 and J is TRBJ1-1; D may be TRBD1 (5 bases). The V end lost 4 bases, the J end lost 4 bases, and 19 bases lay between the germline ends. CDR3 length equals 16 residues. The V gene's germline CDR1 is MDHEN and CDR2 SYDVKM. CDR3 sequence (DNA): TGTGCCAGCAGTTCGCTTGGGGTGGGGGGAGGCACTGAAGCTTTCTTT. It codes for CASSSLGVGGGTEAFF.

The gene calls are TRBV10-3 and TRBJ2-7; TRBD1 matches at 7 bases. V lost 8 bases and J lost 7; bases outside the gene matches: 8. In germline, CDR1 is ENHRY, CDR2 SYGVKD. This CDR3 is 12 amino acids long. This CDR3 reads CAISTGKGEQYF. The CDR3 DNA follows: TGTGCCATCTCGACAGGGAAGGGGGAGCAGTACTTC.

This clone was found a few times. CDR3 residues: CASSPTTQGLFSYEQYF. The CDR3 DNA reads TGTGCCAGCAGCCCGACCACTCAGGGGCTTTTCTCCTACGAGCAGTACTTC. J is TRBJ2-7 and V is TRBV11-2, with D tentatively TRBD1 (6 bases). The CDR3 is 17 residues long. Germline V gene lookup returns CDR1 SGHAT and CDR2 FQNNGV. Trimming cost V 5 bases and J 0 bases, with 20 bases left between them.

J is TRBJ2-1 and V is TRBV2, with 9 nucleotides matching TRBD2. Losses at the gene ends were 5 bases for V and 3 bases for J; bases not matched to a gene: 2. Germline values: CDR1 SNHLY, CDR2 FYNNEI. The length of the CDR3 is 14 residues. In DNA form, the CDR3 reads TGTGCCAGCAGTCTAGCGGGGTTCTACAATGAGCAGTTCTTC. Its protein is CASSLAGFYNEQFF.